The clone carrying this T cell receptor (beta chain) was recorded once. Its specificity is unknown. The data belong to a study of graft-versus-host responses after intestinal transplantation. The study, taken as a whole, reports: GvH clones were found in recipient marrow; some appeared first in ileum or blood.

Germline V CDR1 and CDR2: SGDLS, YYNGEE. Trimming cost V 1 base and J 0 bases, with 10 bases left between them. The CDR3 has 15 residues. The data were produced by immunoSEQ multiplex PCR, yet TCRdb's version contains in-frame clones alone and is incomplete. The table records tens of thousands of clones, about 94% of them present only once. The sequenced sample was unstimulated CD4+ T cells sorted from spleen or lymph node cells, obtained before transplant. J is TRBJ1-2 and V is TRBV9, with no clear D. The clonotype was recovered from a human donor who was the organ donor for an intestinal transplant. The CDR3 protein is CASSVYSGANYGYTF. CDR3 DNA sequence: TGTGCCAGCAGCGTATACTCTGGGGCTAACTATGGCTACACCTTC.